One and the same sample provided the 31 T cell receptor beta chains below, sequenced in a study of T cell responses to AZD1222 COVID-19 vaccine. This table comes from immunoSEQ multiplex PCR, and its TCRdb copy is limited to in-frame clones, with some not included. The sample holds about 150,000 clones, around 91% seen once. Sample: peripheral blood, taken on day 0 of AZD1222 vaccination. The receptors originated from an adult in good health.

The chain uses TRBV7-9 and TRBJ1-3; D gene ambiguous. Trimming left V 5 bases short and J 2 bases short, with 13 bases between. The CDR3 loop spans 15 amino acids. Per germline, CDR1 SEHNR and CDR2 FQNEAQ (reference sequence). The DNA of the CDR3 is TGTGCCAGCAGCCGACTACAGAACACTGGAAACACCATATATTTT. Its protein is CASSRLQNTGNTIYF.

This rearrangement joins TRBV11-2 to TRBJ1-1; tentatively, D is TRBD1 (6 bases). Germline V gene data show CDR1 as SGHAT and CDR2 as FQNNGV. With 5 bases removed from V and 0 bases from J, the gap between germline ends came to 7 bases. The CDR3 loop spans 13 amino acids. The CDR3 sequence: CASSGQLNTEAFF. For the CDR3, the DNA is TGTGCCAGCAGCGGACAGCTGAACACTGAAGCTTTCTTT.

The V gene is TRBV4-3, the J gene TRBJ2-3, with D perhaps matching TRBD1 (5 bases). Germline V gives CDR1 LGHNA, CDR2 YSLEER. The CDR3 has 17 residues. The germline V and J ends were trimmed by 0 bases and 3 bases, with 16 bases remaining between them. CDR3 DNA: TGCGCCAGCAGCCAAGAATGGGGCAGGGTTGGGACAGATACGCAGTATTTT. Protein: CASSQEWGRVGTDTQYF.

V gene TRBV9 combines with J gene TRBJ2-1, with a weak D call TRBD2 (6 bases). Trimming left V 3 bases short and J 9 bases short, with 16 bases between. CDR1 and CDR2 (germline): SGDLS, YYNGEE. The CDR3 length is 14 residues. The chain's CDR3 is CASSAGLIDGEQFF. The CDR3 region has the DNA TGTGCCAGCAGCGCAGGACTAATCGATGGTGAGCAGTTCTTC.

This rearrangement joins TRBV11-3 to TRBJ2-5; D is perhaps TRBD1 (6 bases). This CDR3 has 14 amino acids. Germline V gene lookup returns CDR1 SGHNT and CDR2 YENEEA. V was clipped by 6 bases and J by 5 bases, with 16 bases between them. The CDR3 DNA reads as TGTGCCAGCAGTCCCAGGGGCGGTTCGGAGACCCAGTACTTC. It encodes CASSPRGGSETQYF.

This chain uses TRBV5-5 with TRBJ1-2; TRBD1 might be the D (5 bases). From germline, CDR1 is SGHKS and CDR2 YYEKEE (reference sequence). Trimming cost V 7 bases and J 6 bases, with 19 bases left between them. This CDR3 is built from 14 residues. The CDR3 reads CASWGVTGTHGYTF. The CDR3 nucleotides are TGTGCCAGCTGGGGAGTCACGGGGACCCATGGCTACACCTTC. The full variable domain, in which reference TRBV5-5 and TRBJ1-2 provide the parts outside the CDR3, is DAGVTQSPTHLIKTRGQQVTLRCSPISGHKSVSWYQQVLGQGPQFIFQYYEKEERGRGNFPDRFSARQFPNYSSELNVNALLLGDSALYLCASWGVTGTHGYTFGSGTRLTVV.

This clone appeared once. CDR3 DNA sequence: TGTGCCAGCTGGGGTTCGGGAACTGAAGCTTTCTTT. This codes for CASWGSGTEAFF. The chain joins TRBV25-1 to TRBJ1-1; D gene unclear. Trimming took off 8 bases at V and 5 bases at J, with 12 bases between the two ends. The CDR3 covers 12 residues. CDR1 MGHDK and CDR2 SYGVNS come from the germline V gene. Using reference TRBV25-1 and TRBJ1-1 for the parts outside the CDR3, the full variable domain is EADIYQTPRYLVIGTGKKITLECSQTMGHDKMYWYQQDPGMELHLIHYSYGVNSTEKGDLSSESTVSRIRTEHFPLTLESARPSHTSQYLCASWGSGTEAFFGQGTRLTVV.

V is TRBV5-1 and J is TRBJ2-2; D is perhaps TRBD1 (5 bases). The CDR3 runs 15 residues. Germline V gene sequence: CDR1 SGHRS, CDR2 YFSETQ. The V end was cut by 6 bases, the J end by 3 bases, with 15 bases between. The CDR3 loop is CASTVRTPHTGELFF. The DNA of the CDR3 is TGCGCCAGCACCGTGCGGACACCACACACCGGGGAGCTGTTTTTT.

The chain employs TRBV6-2 or TRBV6-3 and TRBJ2-7, with no clear D. Trimming left V 4 bases short and J 4 bases short, with 8 bases between. The CDR3 consists of 12 residues. The germline CDR1 and CDR2 sequences are MNHEY and SVGEGT. The CDR3 DNA sequence: TGTGCCAGCAGTTCTGGCAGTTACGAGCAGTACTTC. Translating it yields CASSSGSYEQYF.

The J gene is TRBJ2-3, the V gene TRBV14; D is uncertain. V was trimmed by 4 bases and J by 1 base, leaving 15 bases between them. Per the germline V gene, CDR1 is SGHDN and CDR2 is FVKESK. The CDR3 is 16 amino acids. CDR3 region: CASSLHLGEGTDTQYF. CDR3 nucleotide sequence: TGTGCCAGCAGCCTACATTTAGGAGAGGGCACAGATACGCAGTATTTT.

This clone has only a few counts. The chain carries TRBV21-1 and TRBJ2-7; TRBD2 was called by the table and not checked on the DNA. TRBV21-1 is classified as a pseudogene. This CDR3 is 14 amino acids long. The CDR3 DNA sequence: TGTGCCAGCAGCAAAGCGCTCGCTAGCGGGAGTTCGTACTTC. As protein: CASSKALASGSSYF.

V gene TRBV3-1 (or the pseudogene TRBV3-2) combines with J gene TRBJ1-3, with TRBD1 matching 9 bases. The germline gives CDR1 LGHDT, CDR2 YNNKEL (reference sequence). The trim removed 3 bases at V and 2 bases at J, leaving 11 bases unmatched. CDR3 length equals 18 residues. Written as DNA, the CDR3 is TGTGCCAGCAGCCATCAACCGGGACAGGGATGGCCTGGAAACACCATATATTTT. Its protein is CASSHQPGQGWPGNTIYF.

The rearrangement joins TRBV5-4 to TRBJ2-7; D unclear. The germline gives CDR1 SGHNT, CDR2 YYREEE (reference sequence). CDR3 length: 16 amino acids. V was trimmed by 2 bases and J by 4 bases, leaving 19 bases between them. CDR3: CASSFRSAPVRYEQYF. DNA of the CDR3: TGTGCCAGCAGCTTCCGGTCGGCCCCTGTAAGGTACGAGCAGTACTTC.

The chain is built from TRBV6-5 and TRBJ2-2; TRBD2 matches 8 bases. Trimming cost V 9 bases and J 3 bases; bases outside gene matches: 6. Germline CDR1 is MNHEY and CDR2 is SVGAGI. This CDR3 contains 14 residues. The CDR3 loop is CASVTSGDTGELFF. In DNA form, the CDR3 reads TGTGCCAGTGTTACTAGCGGAGACACCGGGGAGCTGTTTTTT.

This chain joins TRBV9 and TRBJ1-1; D gene uncertain. Deletions cut 0 bases from V and 2 bases from J, with 8 bases between. CDR3 length equals 14 residues. CDR1 SGDLS and CDR2 YYNGEE come from the germline V gene. The CDR3 DNA is TGTGCCAGCAGCGTAGAACCACTAAACACTGAAGCTTTCTTT. It translates to CASSVEPLNTEAFF.

The chain carries TRBV18 and TRBJ1-1; 8 bases agree with TRBD1. Unmatched junction bases numbered 6, after V lost 2 bases and J lost 4 bases. CDR1 and CDR2 from the germline V gene are KGHSH and LQKENI. The CDR3 covers 15 residues. Written as DNA, the CDR3 is TGTGCCAGCTCACCAGGACAGGGATTGCCCACTGAAGCTTTCTTT. Its translation: CASSPGQGLPTEAFF.

The rearrangement links TRBV12-3 or TRBV12-4 to TRBJ1-2, with D unresolved. V gave up 2 bases and J gave up 2 bases, with 3 bases separating them. The CDR3 extends over 12 amino acids. As DNA, the CDR3 is TGTGCCAGCAGTTTATTGAACTATGGCTACACCTTC. Residues: CASSLLNYGYTF.

The CDR3 nucleotides read TGTGCCAGTAGTATAGAGGGACAGGGCTCGAATACGCAGTATTTT. Protein sequence: CASSIEGQGSNTQYF. The J gene is TRBJ2-3, the V gene TRBV19, with 9 bases fitting TRBD1. From germline, CDR1 is LNHDA and CDR2 SQIVND (reference sequence). The CDR3 sequence is 15 residues long. The V gene end was trimmed by 0 bases and the J gene end by 7 bases; junction bases not matched to a gene: 5.

The V gene is TRBV27, the J gene TRBJ2-2; maybe TRBD1 (6 bases). The CDR3 consists of 16 residues. V dropped 5 bases and J dropped 4 bases, with 17 bases sitting between them. The germline V gene has CDR1 MNHEY and CDR2 SMNVEV (reference sequence). This chain's CDR3 is CASSPRMGARTGELFF. DNA for the CDR3: TGTGCCAGCAGTCCTCGGATGGGGGCACGCACCGGGGAGCTGTTTTTT.

Remarks on this clone: Relative to the germline gene, one junction end is altered; a read error may explain this. This chain connects TRBV15 to TRBJ2-7; a possible D gene is TRBD2 (6 bases). The CDR3 consists of 16 residues. Germline V gene data show CDR1 as LNHNV and CDR2 as YYDKDF (reference sequence). The CDR3 loop is CATSRRAGPFSHEQYF. The CDR3 region has the DNA TGTGCCACCAGCAGAAGAGCGGGCCCCTTCTCCCACGAGCAGTACTTC.

V usage is TRBV19 and J usage is TRBJ1-5; 11 bases fit TRBD1. The CDR3 has 15 amino acids. With 8 bases clipped from V and 5 bases from J, the junction kept 8 bases outside the gene matches. Germline CDR1 LNHDA, CDR2 SQIVND (reference sequence). The CDR3 region is CASHQEGQGDQPQHF. In nucleotides, the CDR3 is TGTGCCAGTCACCAGGAGGGACAGGGGGATCAGCCCCAGCATTTT.

This clone has only one observation. The chain employs TRBV20-1 and TRBJ1-5; 9 bases fit TRBD1. V was clipped by 3 bases and J by 4 bases; unmatched bases: 4. The CDR3 is made up of 14 amino acids. Germline lookup yields CDR1 DFQATT and CDR2 SNEGSKA (reference sequence). Written as DNA, the CDR3 is TGCAGTGCTAGTCGGACAGGGGAAAATCAGCCCCAGCATTTT. As protein: CSASRTGENQPQHF.

This sequence joins TRBV11-2 and TRBJ1-5; 8 bases line up with TRBD1. The CDR3 consists of 14 residues. V shed 4 bases and J 7 bases; nucleotides not matched to a gene: 6. Germline CDR1 is SGHAT and CDR2 is FQNNGV. The CDR3 protein is CASSSDRVGQPQHF. CDR3 sequence (DNA): TGTGCCAGCAGCTCGGACAGGGTTGGGCAGCCCCAGCATTTT.

V usage is TRBV12-5 and J usage is TRBJ2-1; D is unresolved. This CDR3 contains 12 residues. CDR1 is LGHNT, CDR2 FRNRAP, per germline. The V gene lost 5 bases and the J gene lost 6 bases, with 8 bases spanning the gap. In DNA form, the CDR3 reads TGTGCTAGTGGTCACACCCGCAATGAGCAGTTCTTC. It encodes CASGHTRNEQFF.

The chain is built from TRBV11-2 and TRBJ2-1, with 7 bases lining up with TRBD1. V shed 5 bases and J 0 bases; nucleotides not matched to a gene: 13. Per the germline V gene, CDR1 is SGHAT and CDR2 is FQNNGV. This CDR3 is built from 18 residues. In DNA, the CDR3 is TGTGCCAGCAGCACCCGGACAGGCCATCGGGACTCCTACAATGAGCAGTTCTTC. Amino acids: CASSTRTGHRDSYNEQFF.

V is TRBV3-1 (or the pseudogene TRBV3-2) and J is TRBJ2-3; D is unclear. Germline V lookup: CDR1 LGHDT, CDR2 YNNKEL (reference sequence). V lost 4 bases, J lost 6 bases, and 5 bases lay in between. CDR3 length equals 11 residues. The CDR3 sequence: CASSLLDTQYF. CDR3 bases: TGTGCCAGCAGCCTACTGGATACGCAGTATTTT.

This chain joins TRBV18 and TRBJ2-5, with no clear D. The germline V gene encodes CDR1 KGHSH and CDR2 LQKENI. With 3 bases removed from V and 5 bases from J, the gap between germline ends came to 4 bases. The CDR3 is 11 residues long. CDR3 nucleotides: TGTGCCAGCTCACCTTCGGAGACCCAGTACTTC. Amino acid sequence: CASSPSETQYF.

The rearrangement uses TRBV20-1 and TRBJ2-1; TRBD2 matches 15 bases. Trimming took 3 bases from V and 5 from J; bases not matched to a gene: 11. This CDR3 is built from 18 residues. Germline V gene lookup returns CDR1 DFQATT and CDR2 SNEGSKA (reference sequence). The CDR3 loop is CSASWTSGGAGENNEQFF. The CDR3 DNA reads as TGCAGTGCTAGTTGGACTAGCGGGGGGGCCGGCGAAAACAATGAGCAGTTCTTC.

This clone showed up just once. The V gene is TRBV9, the J gene TRBJ1-6; weak D call: TRBD1 (5 bases). The germline gives CDR1 SGDLS, CDR2 YYNGEE. The V gene lost 2 bases and the J gene lost 7 bases, with 10 bases spanning the gap. The CDR3 length is 14 residues. CDR3 residues: CASSVGRINSPLHF. In DNA form, the CDR3 reads TGTGCCAGCAGCGTGGGACGGATCAATTCACCCCTCCACTTT.

The rearrangement joins TRBV10-3 to TRBJ2-1; a weak D match, TRBD2 (5 bases). Trimming took 10 bases from V and 6 from J, leaving 19 bases between them. The CDR3 is 14 amino acids. CDR1 is ENHRY and CDR2 is SYGVKD in the germline V gene. The DNA of the CDR3 is TGTGCCAGCACCGAGCGGACCGAAGGCAATGAGCAGTTCTTC. This translates into CASTERTEGNEQFF.

This sequence joins TRBV19 and TRBJ2-1, with 8 bases matching TRBD2. The CDR3 has 16 residues. V dropped 3 bases and J dropped 3; count of bases not matched to a gene: 7. Germline CDR1 reads LNHDA; CDR2 reads SQIVND (reference sequence). DNA for the CDR3: TGTGCCAGTAGTATTAGGCGACGGGGGGGCTACAATGAGCAGTTCTTC. Its translation: CASSIRRRGGYNEQFF.